This T cell receptor beta chain was profiled in a study of cytomegalovirus exposure and HLA in healthy donors. V was clipped by 1 base and J by 4 bases, with 13 bases between them. The CDR3 is 15 residues long. Per the germline V gene, CDR1 is SGHTA and CDR2 is FQGNSA. Comments on this clone: Its antigen is unidentified.

The PCR had 60 Vbeta and 13 Jbeta primers. Generated by immunoSEQ multiplex PCR, the TCRdb table keeps only in-frame clones and is missing some. Here the sample spans 110,000 to 150,000 clones, roughly 80% being singletons. Findings of the study overall: High sensitivity and specificity were reportedly achieved when the classifier diagnosed cytomegalovirus status. TCR beta chain V- and J-gene trimming was linked, in a later analysis, to a missense variant in DCLRE1C.

The chain combines TRBV7-2 with TRBJ1-2; possible D gene TRBD1, 6 bases. This TCR derives from a man aged 18 to 30 in good health and CMV-seronegative. The material sequenced was PBMCs. As DNA, the CDR3 is TGTGCCAGCAGCTTAGTTACCGGACAGAGCTATGGCTACACCTTC. Its translation: CASSLVTGQSYGYTF.